This TCR beta chain was observed in a study of breast tumors, draining lymph nodes, adjacent tissues (dated by TCRdb to the mid-2010s). With regard to the full study: In breast cancer patients, the study compared the TCR beta repertoires of tumor, adjacent nontumor tissue and axillary lymph nodes. The study was designed to assess the relationships and possible T-cell exchange between tumor, surrounding tissue and draining lymph node repertoires in human breast cancer. The investigation overall reported the following: The data were considered consistent with the idea that most tumor T cells come from the lymph node and then expand in tumor tissue. Tumors showed preferential V and J gene usage, and their T-cell repertoire diversity fell below that of lymph nodes yet above that of nontumor tissue. Tumor and nontumor tissue repertoires were found to be significantly more similar in luminal-like than in basal-like breast cancer. Rather than being directly demonstrated, the conclusion that tumor T cells originate in lymph nodes was presented as consistent with a hypothesis.

The reads were generated on an Illumina HiSeq 2000. TCR beta chain libraries were generated through multiplex PCR amplification. High-throughput sequencing was used to analyze the amplified TCR beta chain products. The public reads were reanalyzed by TCRdb: fastp trimming at Q25, MiXCR alignment, in-frame beta chains only. Every entry covers one CDR3 protein and lists the most common genes and DNA from its rows. The sample records approximately 300,000 distinct CDR3 sequences, over 30% of which are singletons. The ten biggest clones cover around 1.1% of the sample. Lymph node samples were obtained from the axillary draining lymph nodes of breast cancer patients. This clonotype was seen many times. Its target antigen remains unknown. Per-base quality was not reported, and no clone a single base away is much larger than it. This receptor was obtained from a female donor with breast cancer. Some clones in this sample may be carry-over from other donors' samples. Sequencing input: axillary lymph node tissue.

The bases are TGCGCCAGCAGCTGGGGTGGGACTAGCGGAGGCTACGAGCAGTACTTC. This codes for CASSWGGTSGGYEQYF. This receptor chain uses TRBV5-1 and TRBJ2-7, and 11 junction bases match TRBD2. CDR1 and CDR2, looked up from the germline V gene, are SGHRS and YFSETQ. Spanning cysteine to phenylalanine, the CDR3 consists of 16 amino acids. Only the CDR3 region is kept as DNA, spanning 48 bases read in frame from base 1. Compared with germline, V lacks 3 bases and J lacks 3 bases; bases without a gene match: 8.